These T cell receptor beta chains were read from a single sample in a study of blood T cells in healthy people across ages. TCRdb reprocessed the 5' RACE reads via MiXCR and lists one record per CDR3 protein. The sample holds roughly 2 million distinct CDR3 sequences; roughly 49% are singletons and the top ten take around 2.1%. Sequencing input: blood. Source of these receptors: a woman aged 40 to 50 in good health. Each CDR3 is given with its conserved first and last residue. Each record gives: D gene, clone size, J gene, V gene, CDR3 DNA, CDR3 protein. The D gene is left open where the match is weak. The size field is filled for only some rows; it gives once, few, many or a size class.

D: TRBD2
size: few
J: TRBJ2-5
V: TRBV20-1
DNA: TGCAGTGCTTTAGCGGGGGGACGAGGGAAGCAAGAGACCCAGTACTTC
CDR3: CSALAGGRGKQETQYF

D: NA
size: NA
J: TRBJ1-2
V: TRBV5-1
DNA: TGCGCCAGCAGCTTGTTCAGTCGGGCCAGCAACTATGGCTACACCTTC
CDR3: CASSLFSRASNYGYTF

D: TRBD1
size: NA
J: TRBJ2-7
V: TRBV25-1
DNA: TGTGCCAGCAGTGAACCGGGACAGGGGGCCGAGCAGTACTTC
CDR3: CASSEPGQGAEQYF

D: TRBD1
size: NA
J: TRBJ2-4
V: TRBV4-3
DNA: TGCGCCAGCAGCCAAGATCCGGGACAGGGTAGAAACATTCAGTACTTC
CDR3: CASSQDPGQGRNIQYF

D: NA
size: NA
J: TRBJ2-7
V: TRBV20-1
DNA: TGCAGTGCTAGAGATCTATACTACCTAGACGAGCAGTACTTC
CDR3: CSARDLYYLDEQYF

D: TRBD2
size: few
J: TRBJ2-5
V: TRBV20-1
DNA: TGCAGTGCCCGGACTAGCGGCCTGAGACAGACCCAGTACTTC
CDR3: CSARTSGLRQTQYF

D: NA
size: NA
J: TRBJ1-6
V: TRBV12-3/TRBV12-4
DNA: TGTGCCAGCAGTTTGGAGACCGATTCACCCCTCCACTTT
CDR3: CASSLETDSPLHF

D: TRBD1
size: NA
J: TRBJ2-5
V: TRBV2
DNA: TGTGCCAGCAGGATGGGGACAGGGAACCAGGGGACCCAGTACTTC
CDR3: CASRMGTGNQGTQYF

D: NA
size: NA
J: TRBJ2-1
V: TRBV4-3
DNA: TGCGCCAGCAGCCAAGATCCGGACGGGGGTCCGGAGCAGTTCTTC
CDR3: CASSQDPDGGPEQFF

D: NA
size: NA
J: TRBJ2-3
V: TRBV15
DNA: TGTGCCACCAGCACCCAGGACAGCCGCACAGATACGCAGTATTTT
CDR3: CATSTQDSRTDTQYF

D: NA
size: NA
J: TRBJ1-6
V: TRBV7-8
DNA: TGTGCCAGCAGCCCTCCGGAGGGACCCCTCCACTTT
CDR3: CASSPPEGPLHF

D: TRBD1
size: NA
J: TRBJ1-5
V: TRBV20-1
DNA: TGCAGTGCTAGAGACCCTAGGACAGGGTTTCAGCCCCAGCATTTT
CDR3: CSARDPRTGFQPQHF

D: TRBD2
size: NA
J: TRBJ2-5
V: TRBV20-1
DNA: TGCAGTGCGGAACTAGCGAACCAAGAGACCCAGTACTTC
CDR3: CSAELANQETQYF

D: NA
size: NA
J: TRBJ2-2
V: TRBV15
DNA: TGTGCCACCAGTGGGGCGGATGGTACCGGGGAGCTGTTTTTT
CDR3: CATSGADGTGELFF

D: NA
size: NA
J: TRBJ2-3
V: TRBV20-1
DNA: TGCAGTGCTAGGGGGGTGGTCACAGATACGCAGTATTTT
CDR3: CSARGVVTDTQYF

D: TRBD1
size: few
J: TRBJ1-2
V: TRBV4-3
DNA: TGCGCCAGCAGCCAAGAACGGGACAGGGGCTACACCTTC
CDR3: CASSQERDRGYTF

D: NA
size: few
J: TRBJ2-7
V: TRBV6-2/TRBV6-3
DNA: TGTGCCAGCAGTAAGGGGGCCTACGAGCAGTACTTC
CDR3: CASSKGAYEQYF

D: NA
size: NA
J: TRBJ2-4
V: TRBV20-1
DNA: TGCAGTGCTACACTCGGCCCTGACATTCAGTACTTC
CDR3: CSATLGPDIQYF

D: TRBD1
size: NA
J: TRBJ1-1
V: TRBV5-1
DNA: TGCGCCAGCAGCGTGGGACAGGGAGGAACCTTGAACACTGAAGCTTTCTTT
CDR3: CASSVGQGGTLNTEAFF

D: NA
size: NA
J: TRBJ2-7
V: TRBV6-5
DNA: TGTGCCAGCAGGCTAGGGGGGCAGCAGTACTTC
CDR3: CASRLGGQQYF

D: NA
size: few
J: TRBJ2-3
V: TRBV29-1
DNA: TGCAGCGTCTATCGCTTGTTGTCAGCAGATACGCAGTATTTT
CDR3: CSVYRLLSADTQYF

D: NA
size: few
J: TRBJ2-1
V: TRBV15
DNA: TGTGCCACCAGCAGAGATAGCCTCGGACAGTACAATGAGCAGTTCTTC
CDR3: CATSRDSLGQYNEQFF

D: NA
size: NA
J: TRBJ2-3
V: TRBV12-3/TRBV12-4
DNA: TGTGCCAGCAGTAACGTTGGAGGTGGGGGCACAGATACGCGGTATTTT
CDR3: CASSNVGGGGTDTRYF

D: NA
size: many
J: TRBJ1-2
V: TRBV28
DNA: TGTGCCAGCAGTACGGACAGCTATGGCTACACCTTC
CDR3: CASSTDSYGYTF

D: NA
size: NA
J: TRBJ2-3
V: TRBV25-1
DNA: TGTGCCAGCAGTGAATGGGTGGAGACAGATACGCAGTATTTT
CDR3: CASSEWVETDTQYF

D: NA
size: NA
J: TRBJ2-1
V: TRBV4-1
DNA: TGCGCCAGCAGCCAAGATGGGGGGAGGAGGTTCTTC
CDR3: CASSQDGGRRFF

D: NA
size: NA
J: TRBJ2-3
V: TRBV7-3
DNA: TGTGCCAGCAGCTTAACGTTGGCGGGGGCCAGGGATACGCAGTATTTT
CDR3: CASSLTLAGARDTQYF

D: NA
size: NA
J: TRBJ2-1
V: TRBV5-1
DNA: TGCGCCAGCTATGAAAGGGCTGGACAGTCATCGAATGAGCAGTTCTTC
CDR3: CASYERAGQSSNEQFF

D: NA
size: few
J: TRBJ2-3
V: TRBV9
DNA: TGTGCCAGCAGCGTAGCGGCTAGAGATACGCAGTATTTT
CDR3: CASSVAARDTQYF